The TCR beta chain described here comes from a study of PD-L1 blockade in urothelial cancer. This clone showed up just once. The antigen is unknown. TCRdb keeps only in-frame clones here, not all; method: immunoSEQ multiplex PCR. The data contain some 29,000 clones, around 87% of them singletons. Study observations and caveats: Durable benefit accompanied greater 3-week expansion of tumor-associated blood clones.

Germline V gene lookup returns CDR1 KGHSH and CDR2 LQKENI. This CDR3 comprises 15 residues. Trimming stripped 3 bases from V and 3 bases from J, with 12 bases between. The source was PBMCs, collected around atezolizumab (anti-PD-L1) treatment. The sequence was obtained from a man aged 45-65 years with urothelial cancer. This chain connects TRBV18 to TRBJ1-5; D remains ambiguous. This chain's CDR3 is CASSPLRQVNQPQHF. The CDR3 DNA reads TGTGCCAGCTCACCCCTTAGGCAGGTCAATCAGCCCCAGCATTTT.